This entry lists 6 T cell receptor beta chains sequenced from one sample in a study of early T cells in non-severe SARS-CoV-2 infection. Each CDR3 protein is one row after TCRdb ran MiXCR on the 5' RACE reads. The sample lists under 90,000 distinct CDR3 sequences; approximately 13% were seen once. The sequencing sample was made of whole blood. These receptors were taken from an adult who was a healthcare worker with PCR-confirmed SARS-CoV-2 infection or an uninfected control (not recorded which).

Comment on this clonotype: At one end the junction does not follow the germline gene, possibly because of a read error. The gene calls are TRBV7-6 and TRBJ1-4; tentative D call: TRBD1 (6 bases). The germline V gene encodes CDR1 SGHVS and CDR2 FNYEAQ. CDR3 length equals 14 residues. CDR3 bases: TGTACCAGCAGCTTAGCGCGTGGGGCAGGGGAACTGTTTTTT. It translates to CTSSLARGAGELFF.

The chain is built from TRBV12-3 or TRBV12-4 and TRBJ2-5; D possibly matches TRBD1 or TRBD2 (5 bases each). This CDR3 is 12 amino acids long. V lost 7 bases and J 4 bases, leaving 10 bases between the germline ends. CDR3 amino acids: CASTWGRETQYF. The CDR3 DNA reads TGTGCCAGCACCTGGGGGAGAGAGACCCAGTACTTC.

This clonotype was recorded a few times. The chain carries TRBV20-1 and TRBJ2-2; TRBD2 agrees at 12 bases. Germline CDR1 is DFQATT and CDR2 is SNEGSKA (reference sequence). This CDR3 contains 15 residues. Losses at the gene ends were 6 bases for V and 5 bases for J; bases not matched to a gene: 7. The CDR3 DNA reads TGCAGTGCCCCGACTAGCGGGAGTAGTACCGGGGAGCTGTTTTTT. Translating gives CSAPTSGSSTGELFF.

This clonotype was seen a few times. Here the CDR3 DNA reads TGCAGCGTTGGAGGAAGCACTGAAGCTTTCTTT. This codes for CSVGGSTEAFF. The chain is built from TRBV29-1 and TRBJ1-1; D is unclear. The CDR3 is made up of 11 amino acids. CDR1 SQVTM and CDR2 ANQGSEA come from the germline V gene. V lost 4 bases and J 4 bases, leaving 7 bases between the germline ends.

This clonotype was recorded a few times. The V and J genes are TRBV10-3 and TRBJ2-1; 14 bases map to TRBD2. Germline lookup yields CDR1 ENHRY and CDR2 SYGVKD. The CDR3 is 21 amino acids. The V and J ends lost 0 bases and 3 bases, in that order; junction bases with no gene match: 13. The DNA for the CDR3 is TGTGCCATCAGTGAGTCTGTCGGGACTAGCGGGGGCTCTTTAGGCTACAATGAGCAGTTCTTC. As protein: CAISESVGTSGGSLGYNEQFF.

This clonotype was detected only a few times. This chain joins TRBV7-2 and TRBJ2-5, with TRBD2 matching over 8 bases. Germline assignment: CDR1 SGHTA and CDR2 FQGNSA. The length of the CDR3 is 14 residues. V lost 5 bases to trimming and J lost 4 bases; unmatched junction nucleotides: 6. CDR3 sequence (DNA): TGTGCCAGCAGCCCCCGGGGGGGTCGAGAGACCCAGTACTTC. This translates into CASSPRGGRETQYF.